This entry concerns a single TCR beta chain. Its target antigen remains unknown. No base quality values were provided; no much bigger clone lies one nucleotide off. V was cut back by 5 bases and J by 9 bases, leaving a gap of 8 bases between them. Based on the germline V gene (reference sequence), the CDR1 and CDR2 sequences are SEHNR and FQNEAQ. Measured from the cysteine to the phenylalanine, the CDR3 is 11 residues long. Only the CDR3 portion is preserved as DNA: 33 bases, with reading frame beginning at the first base. Library generation was performed with the immunoSEQ multiplex PCR assay. TCRdb re-hosts the immuneACCESS table, in-frame sequences only. Its copies lack some clones; in the studies checked, an unresolved V gene accounts for under half of them, and the cause for the rest is not known. The sample yields about 110,000 clones; around 89% were counted once. Of the sample, approximately 16% falls within the top ten clones.

The source of the sample is a study of control samples from healthy donors and cancer patients (dated by TCRdb to the early 2020s). The clonotype was recovered from a woman in her fifties or sixties in good health. This receptor chain uses TRBV7-9 and TRBJ2-1; the D region is possibly TRBD1 or TRBD2, each matching across 5 bases. The specimen was blood. The CDR3 in this case is CASSLGGEQFF. The nucleotides read TGTGCCAGCAGCCTTGGGGGTGAGCAGTTCTTC.